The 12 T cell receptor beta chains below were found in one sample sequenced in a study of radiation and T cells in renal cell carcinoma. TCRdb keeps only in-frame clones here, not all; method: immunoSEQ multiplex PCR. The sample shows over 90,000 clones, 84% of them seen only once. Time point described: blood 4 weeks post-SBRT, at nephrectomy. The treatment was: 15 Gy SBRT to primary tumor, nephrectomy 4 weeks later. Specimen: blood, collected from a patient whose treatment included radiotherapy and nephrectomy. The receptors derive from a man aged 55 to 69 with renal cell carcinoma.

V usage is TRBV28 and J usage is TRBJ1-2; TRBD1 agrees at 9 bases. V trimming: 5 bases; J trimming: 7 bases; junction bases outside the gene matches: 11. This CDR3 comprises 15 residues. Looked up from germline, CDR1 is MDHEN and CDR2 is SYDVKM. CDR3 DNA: TGTGCCAGCAGTCTTAACAGGGGGCGATTTGCTGGCTACACCTTC. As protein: CASSLNRGRFAGYTF.

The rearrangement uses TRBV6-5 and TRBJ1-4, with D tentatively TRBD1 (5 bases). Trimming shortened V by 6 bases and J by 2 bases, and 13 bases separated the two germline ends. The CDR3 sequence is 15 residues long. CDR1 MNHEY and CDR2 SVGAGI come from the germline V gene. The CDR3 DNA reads TGTGCCAGCAGGACGTTGGCAGGGACTAATGAAAAACTGTTTTTT. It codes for CASRTLAGTNEKLFF.

The CDR3 DNA is TGCAGCGTTCTAGAGGTCTCCTACGAGCAGTACTTC. This codes for CSVLEVSYEQYF. The V and J genes are TRBV29-1 and TRBJ2-5; no firm D call. TRBJ2-7 explains the end of the DNA better; the J call may be wrong. The CDR3 totals 12 residues. From germline, CDR1 is SQVTM and CDR2 ANQGSEA.

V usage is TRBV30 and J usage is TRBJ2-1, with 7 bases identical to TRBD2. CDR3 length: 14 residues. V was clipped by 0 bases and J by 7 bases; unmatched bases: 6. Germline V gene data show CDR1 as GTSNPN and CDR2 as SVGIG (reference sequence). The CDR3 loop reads CAWSVGLAENEQFF. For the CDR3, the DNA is TGTGCCTGGAGTGTAGGGCTAGCGGAGAATGAGCAGTTCTTC.

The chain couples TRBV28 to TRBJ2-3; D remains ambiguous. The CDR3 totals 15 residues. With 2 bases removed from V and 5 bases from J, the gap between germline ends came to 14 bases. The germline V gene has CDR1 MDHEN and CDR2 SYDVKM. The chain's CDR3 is CASSLGVTARDTQYF. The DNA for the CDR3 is TGTGCCAGCAGTTTAGGGGTAACAGCCAGAGATACGCAGTATTTT.

The CDR3: CASSFREGSPLNTGELFF. The CDR3 DNA reads as TGTGCCAGCAGCTTTCGGGAGGGGTCCCCTTTGAACACCGGGGAGCTGTTTTTT. V and J are TRBV7-8 and TRBJ2-2, with 8 bases aligning to TRBD2. The length of the CDR3 is 18 residues. Germline V gives CDR1 SGHVS, CDR2 FQNEAQ. The V and J ends lost 3 bases and 1 base, in that order; junction bases with no gene match: 10.

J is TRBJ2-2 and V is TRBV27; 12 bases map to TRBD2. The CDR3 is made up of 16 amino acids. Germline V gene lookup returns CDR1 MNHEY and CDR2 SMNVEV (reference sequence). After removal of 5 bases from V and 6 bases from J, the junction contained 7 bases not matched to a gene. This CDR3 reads CASSPMTSGSAGELFF. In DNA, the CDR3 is TGTGCCAGCAGTCCCATGACTAGCGGGAGCGCCGGGGAGCTGTTTTTT.

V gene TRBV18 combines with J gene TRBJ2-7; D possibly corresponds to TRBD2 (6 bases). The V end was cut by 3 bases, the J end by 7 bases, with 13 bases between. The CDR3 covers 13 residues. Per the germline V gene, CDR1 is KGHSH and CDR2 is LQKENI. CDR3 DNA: TGTGCCAGCTCACCGGGATCGGCGGGAGAGCAGTACTTC. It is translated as CASSPGSAGEQYF.

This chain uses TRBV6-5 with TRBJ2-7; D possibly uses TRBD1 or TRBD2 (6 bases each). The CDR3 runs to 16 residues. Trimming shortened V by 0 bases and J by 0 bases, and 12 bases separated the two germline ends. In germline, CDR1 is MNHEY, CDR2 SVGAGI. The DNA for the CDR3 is TGTGCCAGCAGTTACTCGCCGGGGGCTGACTCCTACGAGCAGTACTTC. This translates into CASSYSPGADSYEQYF.

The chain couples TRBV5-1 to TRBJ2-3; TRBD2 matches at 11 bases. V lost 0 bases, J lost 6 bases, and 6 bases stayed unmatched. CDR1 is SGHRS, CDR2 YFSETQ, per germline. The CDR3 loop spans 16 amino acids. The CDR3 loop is CASSLGGTSGPDTQYF. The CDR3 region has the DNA TGCGCCAGCAGCTTGGGAGGGACTAGCGGCCCCGATACGCAGTATTTT.

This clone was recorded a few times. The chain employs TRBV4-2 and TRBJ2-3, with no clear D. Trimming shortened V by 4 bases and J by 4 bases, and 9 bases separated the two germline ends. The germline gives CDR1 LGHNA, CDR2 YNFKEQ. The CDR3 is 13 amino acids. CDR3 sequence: CASSPVAADTQYF. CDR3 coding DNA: TGTGCCAGCAGCCCTGTAGCAGCAGATACGCAGTATTTT.

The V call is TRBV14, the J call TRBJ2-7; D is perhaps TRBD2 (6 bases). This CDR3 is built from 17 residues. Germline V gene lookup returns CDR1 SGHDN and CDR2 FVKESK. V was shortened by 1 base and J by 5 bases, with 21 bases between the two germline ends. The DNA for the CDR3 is TGTGCCAGCAGCCAAGGGGAGGAAGGGGCCTTTTTTGACGAGCAGTACTTC. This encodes CASSQGEEGAFFDEQYF.